This T cell receptor beta chain was identified during a study of cytomegalovirus exposure and HLA in healthy donors. This clone was observed a handful of times. The PCR ran on 60 Vbeta and 13 Jbeta primers. Profiling relied on immunoSEQ multiplex PCR, and the TCRdb table lists in-frame clones only, not all of them. The sample lists about 160,000 clones; 80% to 90% were seen once. The CDR3 has 16 residues. J gave up 8 bases and V 4 bases, and 11 bases lay outside the gene matches. Looked up from germline, CDR1 is SGHNT and CDR2 is YYREEE (reference sequence). This chain uses TRBV5-4 with TRBJ1-6, with 8 positions matching TRBD1. This TCR derives from a woman in her twenties or thirties in good health and CMV-seropositive. The sample comprised PBMCs. The CDR3 DNA follows: TGTGCCAGCAGCCCTCTAGGACAGGGCCGCGATTCACCCCTCCACTTT. Its translation: CASSPLGQGRDSPLHF.